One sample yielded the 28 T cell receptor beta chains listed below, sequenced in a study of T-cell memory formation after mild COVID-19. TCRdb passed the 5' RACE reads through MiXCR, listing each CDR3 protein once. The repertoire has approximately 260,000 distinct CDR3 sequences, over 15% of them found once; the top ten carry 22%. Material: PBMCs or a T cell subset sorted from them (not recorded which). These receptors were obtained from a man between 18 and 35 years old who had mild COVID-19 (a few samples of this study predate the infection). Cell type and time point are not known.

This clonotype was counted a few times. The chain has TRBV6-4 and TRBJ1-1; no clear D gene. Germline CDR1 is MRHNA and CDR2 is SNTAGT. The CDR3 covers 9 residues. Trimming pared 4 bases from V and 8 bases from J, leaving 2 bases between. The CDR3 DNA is TGTGCCAGCAGTGCCGAAGCTTTCTTT. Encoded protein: CASSAEAFF.

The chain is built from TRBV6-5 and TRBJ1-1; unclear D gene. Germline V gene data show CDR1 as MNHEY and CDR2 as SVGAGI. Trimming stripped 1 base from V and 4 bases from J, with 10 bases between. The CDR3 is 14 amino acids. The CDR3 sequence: CASSYLGISTEAFF. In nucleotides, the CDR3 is TGTGCCAGCAGTTACTTGGGGATTAGCACTGAAGCTTTCTTT.

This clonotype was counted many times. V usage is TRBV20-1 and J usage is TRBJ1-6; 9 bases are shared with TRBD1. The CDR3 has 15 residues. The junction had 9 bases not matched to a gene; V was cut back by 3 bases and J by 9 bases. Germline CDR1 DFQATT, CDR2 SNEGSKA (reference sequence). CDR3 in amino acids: CSARTGGSGRSPLHF. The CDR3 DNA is TGCAGTGCTAGGACAGGGGGAAGCGGACGTTCACCCCTCCACTTT.

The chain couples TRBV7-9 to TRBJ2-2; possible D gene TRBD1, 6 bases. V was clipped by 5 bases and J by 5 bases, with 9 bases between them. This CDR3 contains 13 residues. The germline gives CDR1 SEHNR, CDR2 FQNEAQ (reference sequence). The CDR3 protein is CASSNRVTGELFF. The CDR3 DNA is TGTGCCAGCAGCAACAGGGTAACCGGGGAGCTGTTTTTT.

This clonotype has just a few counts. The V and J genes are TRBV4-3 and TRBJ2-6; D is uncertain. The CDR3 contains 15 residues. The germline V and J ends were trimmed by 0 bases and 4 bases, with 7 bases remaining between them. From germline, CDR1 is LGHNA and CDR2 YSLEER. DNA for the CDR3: TGCGCCAGCAGCCAAGATCCAGCCGGGGCCAACGTCCTGACTTTC. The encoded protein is CASSQDPAGANVLTF.

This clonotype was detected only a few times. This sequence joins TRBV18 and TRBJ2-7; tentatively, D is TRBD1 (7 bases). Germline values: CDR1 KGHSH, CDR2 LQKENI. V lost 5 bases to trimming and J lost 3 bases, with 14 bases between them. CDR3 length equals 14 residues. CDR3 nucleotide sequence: TGTGCCAGCTCAGCCAGGGGGGTGATCTACGAGCAGTACTTC. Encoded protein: CASSARGVIYEQYF.

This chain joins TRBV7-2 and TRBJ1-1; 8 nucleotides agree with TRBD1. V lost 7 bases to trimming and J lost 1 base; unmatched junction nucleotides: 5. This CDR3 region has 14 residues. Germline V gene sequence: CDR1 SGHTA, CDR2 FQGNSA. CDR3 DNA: TGTGCCAGCACCCTTGGACAGGGGAACACTGAAGCTTTCTTT. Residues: CASTLGQGNTEAFF.

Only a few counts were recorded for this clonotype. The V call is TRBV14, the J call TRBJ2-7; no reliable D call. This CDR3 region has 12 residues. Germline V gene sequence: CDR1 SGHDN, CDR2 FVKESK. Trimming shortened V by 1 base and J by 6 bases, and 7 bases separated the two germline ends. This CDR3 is CASSQVRSEQYF. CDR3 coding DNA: TGTGCCAGCAGCCAAGTCCGCTCCGAGCAGTACTTC. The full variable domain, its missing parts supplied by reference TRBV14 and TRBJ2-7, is EAGVTQFPSHSVIEKGQTVTLRCDPISGHDNLYWYRRVMGKEIKFLLHFVKESKQDESGMPNNRFLAERTGGTYSTLKVQPAELEDSGVYFCASSQVRSEQYFGPGTRLTVT.

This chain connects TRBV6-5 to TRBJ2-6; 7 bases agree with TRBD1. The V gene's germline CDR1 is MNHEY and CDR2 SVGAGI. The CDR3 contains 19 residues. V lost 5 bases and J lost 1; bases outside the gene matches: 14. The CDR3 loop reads CASSRTPGQLPSGANVLTF. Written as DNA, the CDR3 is TGTGCCAGCAGTCGAACCCCGGGACAGCTACCTTCTGGGGCCAACGTCCTGACTTTC.

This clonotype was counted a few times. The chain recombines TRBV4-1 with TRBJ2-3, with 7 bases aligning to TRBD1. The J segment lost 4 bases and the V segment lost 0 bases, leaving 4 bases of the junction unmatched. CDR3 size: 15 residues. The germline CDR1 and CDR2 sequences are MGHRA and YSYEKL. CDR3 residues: CASSQEYRGPDTQYF. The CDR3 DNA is TGCGCCAGCAGCCAAGAATACAGGGGACCAGATACGCAGTATTTT.

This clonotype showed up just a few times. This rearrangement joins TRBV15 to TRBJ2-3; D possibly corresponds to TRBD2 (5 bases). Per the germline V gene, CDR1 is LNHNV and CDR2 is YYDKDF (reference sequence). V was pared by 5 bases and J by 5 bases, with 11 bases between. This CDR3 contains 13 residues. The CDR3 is CATSVQRVDTQYF. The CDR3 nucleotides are TGTGCCACCAGCGTGCAGAGGGTAGATACGCAGTATTTT.

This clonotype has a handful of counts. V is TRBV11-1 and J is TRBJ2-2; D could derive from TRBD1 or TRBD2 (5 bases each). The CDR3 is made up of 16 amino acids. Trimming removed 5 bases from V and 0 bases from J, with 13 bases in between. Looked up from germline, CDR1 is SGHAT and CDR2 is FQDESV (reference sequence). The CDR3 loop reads CASSPPGTTNTGELFF. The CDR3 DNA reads TGTGCCAGCAGCCCCCCGGGGACCACGAACACCGGGGAGCTGTTTTTT.

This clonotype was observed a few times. The CDR3 region is CASSLETGGVWRWQYF. In nucleotides, the CDR3 is TGCGCCAGCAGCTTGGAAACAGGGGGCGTGTGGCGATGGCAGTACTTC. This chain joins TRBV5-1 and TRBJ2-7; TRBD1 agrees at 9 bases. The CDR3 covers 16 residues. V trimming: 0 bases; J trimming: 9 bases; junction bases outside the gene matches: 13. CDR1 is SGHRS and CDR2 is YFSETQ in the germline V gene.

This chain's CDR3 is CSARDPRAGNEKLFF. In nucleotides, the CDR3 is TGCAGTGCTAGAGATCCTAGGGCGGGTAATGAAAAACTGTTTTTT. The V gene is TRBV20-1, the J gene TRBJ1-4, with D hard to call. CDR3 length equals 15 residues. CDR1 is DFQATT and CDR2 is SNEGSKA in the germline V gene (reference sequence). Trimming stripped 0 bases from V and 4 bases from J, with 12 bases between.

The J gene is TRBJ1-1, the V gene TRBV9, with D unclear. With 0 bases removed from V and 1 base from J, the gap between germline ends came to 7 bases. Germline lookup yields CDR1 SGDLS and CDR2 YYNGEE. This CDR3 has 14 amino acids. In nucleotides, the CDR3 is TGTGCCAGCAGCGTAGCAATGTGGAACACTGAAGCTTTCTTT. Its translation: CASSVAMWNTEAFF.

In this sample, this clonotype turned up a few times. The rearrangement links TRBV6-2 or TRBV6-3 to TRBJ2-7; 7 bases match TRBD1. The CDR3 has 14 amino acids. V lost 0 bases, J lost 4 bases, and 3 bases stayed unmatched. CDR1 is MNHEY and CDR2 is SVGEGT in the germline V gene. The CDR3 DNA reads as TGTGCCAGCAGTTACTCGGGACAGAGTTACGAGCAGTACGTC. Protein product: CASSYSGQSYEQYV.

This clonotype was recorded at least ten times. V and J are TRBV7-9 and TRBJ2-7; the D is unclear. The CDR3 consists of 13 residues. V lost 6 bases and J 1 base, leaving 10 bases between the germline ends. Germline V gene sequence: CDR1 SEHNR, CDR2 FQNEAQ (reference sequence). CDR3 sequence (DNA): TGTGCCAGCAGTTGGACCCAGTCCTACGAGCAGTACTTC. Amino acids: CASSWTQSYEQYF.

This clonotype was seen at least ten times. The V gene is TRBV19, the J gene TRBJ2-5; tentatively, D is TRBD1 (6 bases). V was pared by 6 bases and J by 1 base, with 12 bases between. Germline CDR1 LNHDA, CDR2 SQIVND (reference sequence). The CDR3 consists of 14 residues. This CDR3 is CASSQGLFQETQYF. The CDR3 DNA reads TGTGCCAGTAGCCAGGGGCTTTTCCAAGAGACCCAGTACTTC.

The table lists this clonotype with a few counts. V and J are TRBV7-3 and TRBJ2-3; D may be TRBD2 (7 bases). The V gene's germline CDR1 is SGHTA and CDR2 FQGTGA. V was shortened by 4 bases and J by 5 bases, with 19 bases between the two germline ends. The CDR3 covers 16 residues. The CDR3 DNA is TGTGCCAGCAGCTCATCACCCGGGGGGCGTAAAGATACGCAGTATTTT. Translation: CASSSSPGGRKDTQYF.

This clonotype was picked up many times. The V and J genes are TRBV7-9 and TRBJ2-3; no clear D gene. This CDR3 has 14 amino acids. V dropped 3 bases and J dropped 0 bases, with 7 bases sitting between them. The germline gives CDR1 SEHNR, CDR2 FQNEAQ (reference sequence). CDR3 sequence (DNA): TGTGCCAGCAGCTTCATAACTAGCACAGATACGCAGTATTTT. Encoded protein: CASSFITSTDTQYF.

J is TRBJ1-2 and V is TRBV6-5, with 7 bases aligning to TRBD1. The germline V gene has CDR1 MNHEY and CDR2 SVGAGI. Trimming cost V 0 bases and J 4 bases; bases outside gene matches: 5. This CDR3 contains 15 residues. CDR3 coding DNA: TGTGCCAGCAGTTACTCGACAGGGTTCGGCTATGGCTACACCTTC. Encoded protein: CASSYSTGFGYGYTF.

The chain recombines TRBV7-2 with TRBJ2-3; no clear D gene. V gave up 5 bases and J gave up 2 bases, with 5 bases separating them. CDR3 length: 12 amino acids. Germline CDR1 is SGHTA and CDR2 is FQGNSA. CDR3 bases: TGTGCCAGCAGCGCCTTCACAGATACGCAGTATTTT. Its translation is CASSAFTDTQYF.

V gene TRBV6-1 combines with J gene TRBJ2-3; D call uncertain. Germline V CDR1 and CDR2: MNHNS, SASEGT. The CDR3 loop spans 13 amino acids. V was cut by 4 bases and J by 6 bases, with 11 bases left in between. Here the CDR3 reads CASSGNSVDTQYF. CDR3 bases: TGTGCCAGCAGTGGAAACTCCGTGGATACGCAGTATTTT.

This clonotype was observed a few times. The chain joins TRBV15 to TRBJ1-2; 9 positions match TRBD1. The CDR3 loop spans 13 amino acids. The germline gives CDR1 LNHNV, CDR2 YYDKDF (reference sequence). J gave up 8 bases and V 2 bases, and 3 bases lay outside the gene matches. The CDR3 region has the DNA TGTGCCACCAGCAGAAGACAGGGGGGAGGCTACACCTTC. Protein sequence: CATSRRQGGGYTF.

This CDR3 is CASSSQGSGYEQYF. CDR3 sequence (DNA): TGTGCCAGCAGCTCTCAGGGAAGCGGCTACGAGCAGTACTTC. The genes are TRBV11-2 and TRBJ2-7; D possibly uses TRBD1 or TRBD2 (5 bases each). Germline V gene lookup returns CDR1 SGHAT and CDR2 FQNNGV. The length of the CDR3 is 14 residues. V lost 4 bases and J lost 3, with 13 bases in between.

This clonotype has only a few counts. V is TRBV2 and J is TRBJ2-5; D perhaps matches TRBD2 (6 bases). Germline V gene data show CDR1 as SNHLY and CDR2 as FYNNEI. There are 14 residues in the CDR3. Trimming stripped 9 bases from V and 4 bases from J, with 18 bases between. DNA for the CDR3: TGTGCCAGTTATAGCGTGGGAGGCGGAGAGACCCAGTACTTC. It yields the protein CASYSVGGGETQYF.

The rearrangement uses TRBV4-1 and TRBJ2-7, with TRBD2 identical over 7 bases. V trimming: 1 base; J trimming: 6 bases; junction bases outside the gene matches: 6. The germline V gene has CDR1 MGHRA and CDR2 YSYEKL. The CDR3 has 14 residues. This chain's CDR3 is CASSQAAGVGEQYV. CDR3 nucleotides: TGCGCCAGCAGCCAAGCCGCGGGGGTGGGCGAGCAGTACGTC.

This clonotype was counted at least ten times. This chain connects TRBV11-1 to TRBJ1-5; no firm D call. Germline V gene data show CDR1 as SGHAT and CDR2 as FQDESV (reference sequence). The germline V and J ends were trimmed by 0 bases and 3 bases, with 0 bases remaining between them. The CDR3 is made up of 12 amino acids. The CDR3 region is CASSLANQPQHF. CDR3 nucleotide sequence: TGTGCCAGCAGCTTAGCCAATCAGCCCCAGCATTTT.